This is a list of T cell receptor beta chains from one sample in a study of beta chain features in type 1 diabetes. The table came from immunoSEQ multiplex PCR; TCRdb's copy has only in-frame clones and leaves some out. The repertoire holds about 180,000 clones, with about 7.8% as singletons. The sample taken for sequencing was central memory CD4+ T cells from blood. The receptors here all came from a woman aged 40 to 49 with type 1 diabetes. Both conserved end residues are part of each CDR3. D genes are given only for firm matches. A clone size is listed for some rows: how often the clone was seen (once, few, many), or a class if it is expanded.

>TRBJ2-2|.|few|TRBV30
CAWSYDSVNTGELFF
TGTGCCTGGAGTTACGACAGCGTGAACACCGGGGAGCTGTTTTTT
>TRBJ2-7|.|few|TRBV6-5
CASSERAFYEQYF
TGTGCCAGCAGCGAGAGGGCCTTCTACGAGCAGTACTTC
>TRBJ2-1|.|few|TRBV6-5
CPQRSSYNEQFF
TGTCCACAGAGAAGCTCCTACAATGAGCAGTTCTTC
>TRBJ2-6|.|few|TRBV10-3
CAISHAGEANVLTF
TGTGCCATCAGCCACGCAGGGGAGGCCAACGTCCTGACTTTC
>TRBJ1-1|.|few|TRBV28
CASSFPTDHTEAFF
TGTGCCAGCAGTTTTCCCACAGACCACACTGAAGCTTTCTTT
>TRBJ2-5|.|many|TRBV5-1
CASSFDGWEETQYF
TGCGCCAGCAGCTTCGACGGGTGGGAGGAGACCCAGTACTTC
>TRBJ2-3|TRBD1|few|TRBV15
CATSRGQGATDTQYF
TGTGCCACCAGCAGAGGACAGGGGGCGACAGATACGCAGTATTTT
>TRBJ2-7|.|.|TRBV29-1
CSVGGGPSSYEQYF
TGCAGCGTTGGGGGGGGGCCAAGCTCCTACGAGCAGTACTTC
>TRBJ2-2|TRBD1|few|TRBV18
CASSPVTPGQGNTGELFF
TGTGCCAGCTCACCAGTTACTCCGGGACAGGGGAACACCGGGGAGCTGTTTTTT
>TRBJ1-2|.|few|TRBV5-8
CASSATGYGYTF
TGTGCCAGCAGCGCTACAGGGTATGGCTACACCTTC
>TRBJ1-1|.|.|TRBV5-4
CASSLVGVRGTFF
TGTGCCAGCAGCTTGGTAGGGGTCAGGGGTACTTTCTTT
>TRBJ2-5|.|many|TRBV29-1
CSVEGDQETQYF
TGCAGCGTTGAAGGCGACCAAGAGACCCAGTACTTC
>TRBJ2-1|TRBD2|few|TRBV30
CAWTGTSSYNEQFF
TGTGCCTGGACCGGGACTAGCTCCTACAATGAGCAGTTCTTC
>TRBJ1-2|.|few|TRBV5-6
CASSPLAGGMDYGYTF
TGTGCCAGCAGCCCTCTGGCAGGAGGGATGGACTATGGCTACACCTTC
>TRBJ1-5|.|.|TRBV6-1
CASSDEVGQPQHF
TGTGCCAGCAGTGATGAGGTCGGTCAGCCCCAGCATTTT
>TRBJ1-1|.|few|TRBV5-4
CASSRQEGTEAFF
TGTGCCAGCAGCCGCCAGGAGGGTACTGAAGCTTTCTTT
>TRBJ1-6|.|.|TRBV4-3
CASSQDGGGSYNSPLHF
TGCGCCAGCAGCCAAGACGGAGGAGGGTCCTATAATTCACCCCTCCACTTT
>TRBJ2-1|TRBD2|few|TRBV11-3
CASSLGASGGNEQFF
TGTGCCAGCAGCTTAGGGGCTAGCGGGGGGAATGAGCAGTTCTTC
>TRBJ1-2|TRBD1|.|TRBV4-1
CASSQEATGGAYYGYTF
TGCGCCAGCAGCCAAGAAGCTACAGGGGGCGCGTACTATGGCTACACCTTC
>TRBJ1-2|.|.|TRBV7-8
CASSLDSNYGYTF
TGTGCCAGCAGCCTTGACAGTAACTATGGCTACACCTTC
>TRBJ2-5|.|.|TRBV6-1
CASQLQETQYF
TGTGCCAGCCAACTTCAAGAGACCCAGTACTTC
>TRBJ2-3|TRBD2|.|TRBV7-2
CASSYGTSVRTDTQYF
TGTGCCAGCAGCTACGGGACTAGCGTACGCACAGATACGCAGTATTTT
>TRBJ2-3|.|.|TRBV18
CASSPGTSDTQYF
TGTGCCAGCTCACCTGGGACATCAGATACGCAGTATTTT
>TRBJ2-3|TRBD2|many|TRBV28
CASSRTSGSTDTQYF
TGTGCCAGCAGTCGGACTAGCGGCAGCACAGATACGCAGTATTTT
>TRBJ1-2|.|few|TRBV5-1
CASSSSTATSFSYTF
TGCGCCAGCAGCTCTTCGACAGCCACCTCTTTTAGCTACACCTTC
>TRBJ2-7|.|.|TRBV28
CASSQQKRSYEQYF
TGTGCCAGCAGCCAGCAAAAGAGGTCCTACGAGCAGTACTTC
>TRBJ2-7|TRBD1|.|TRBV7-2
CASSWGQGAYEQYF
TGTGCCAGCAGCTGGGGACAGGGCGCCTACGAGCAGTACTTC
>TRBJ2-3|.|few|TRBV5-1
CASSLQQGDTDTQYF
TGCGCCAGCAGCTTGCAACAGGGCGACACAGATACGCAGTATTTT
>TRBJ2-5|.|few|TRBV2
CASSAERETQYF
TGTGCCAGCAGTGCGGAGCGGGAGACCCAGTACTTC